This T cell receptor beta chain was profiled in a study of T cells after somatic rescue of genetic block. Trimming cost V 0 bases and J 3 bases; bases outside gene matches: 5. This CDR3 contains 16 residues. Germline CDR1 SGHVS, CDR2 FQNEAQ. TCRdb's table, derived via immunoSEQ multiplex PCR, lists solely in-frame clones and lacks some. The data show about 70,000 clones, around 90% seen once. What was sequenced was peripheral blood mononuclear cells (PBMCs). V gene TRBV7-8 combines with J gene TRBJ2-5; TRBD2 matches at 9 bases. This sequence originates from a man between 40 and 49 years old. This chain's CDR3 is CASSLARLAGEETQYF. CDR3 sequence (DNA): TGTGCCAGCAGCTTAGCTAGATTAGCGGGGGAAGAGACCCAGTACTTC.